This TCR beta chain was captured by sequencing in a study of response to subunit inactivated influenza vaccine. The CDR3 loop spans 13 amino acids. Germline V CDR1 and CDR2: SEHNR, FQNEAQ (reference sequence). Trimming pared 2 bases from V and 4 bases from J, leaving 8 bases between. TCRdb processed the RT-PCR reads anew with MiXCR; each CDR3 protein has one entry. The table lists about 190,000 distinct CDR3 sequences, around 14% of them singletons. This chain connects TRBV7-9 to TRBJ2-5; D possibly uses TRBD1 or TRBD2 (6 bases each). This receptor was identified in a man in his fifties or sixties who received an inactivated influenza vaccine. Material: CD8+ T cells sorted from PBMCs, obtained more than 4 days after vaccination. The CDR3 DNA follows: TGTGCCAGCAGCTTATGGGGGGCAGAGACCCAGTACTTC. It specifies CASSLWGAETQYF.